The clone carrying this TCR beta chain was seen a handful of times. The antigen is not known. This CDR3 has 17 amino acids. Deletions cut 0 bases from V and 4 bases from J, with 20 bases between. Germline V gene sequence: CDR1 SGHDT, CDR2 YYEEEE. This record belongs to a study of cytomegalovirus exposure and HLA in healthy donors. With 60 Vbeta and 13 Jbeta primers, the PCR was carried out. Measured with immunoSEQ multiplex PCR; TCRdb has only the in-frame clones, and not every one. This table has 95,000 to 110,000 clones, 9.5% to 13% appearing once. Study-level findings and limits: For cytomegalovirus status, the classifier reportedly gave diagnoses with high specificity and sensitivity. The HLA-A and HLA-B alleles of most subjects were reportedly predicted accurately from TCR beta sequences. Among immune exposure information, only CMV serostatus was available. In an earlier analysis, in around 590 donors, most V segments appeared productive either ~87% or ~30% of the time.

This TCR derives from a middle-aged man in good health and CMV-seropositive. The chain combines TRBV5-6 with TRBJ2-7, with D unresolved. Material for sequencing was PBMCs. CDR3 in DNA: TGTGCCAGCAGCTTGGAGTTTGAGAGCTCCTTCCCTTACGAGCAGTACTTC. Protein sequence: CASSLEFESSFPYEQYF.